This is a list of T cell receptor beta chains from one sample in a study of response to subunit inactivated influenza vaccine. TCRdb recomputed calls from the RT-PCR reads with MiXCR, one row per CDR3 protein. The table includes 800,000 or so distinct CDR3 sequences, about 20% detected once. Sequencing used PBMCs from blood, obtained 4 to 6 days after vaccination. Every receptor here comes from a man aged 50 to 60 who received an inactivated influenza vaccine. The CDR3 runs from the conserved cysteine through the conserved F or W. The order of the fields is CDR3 length, V gene, D gene, J gene, clone size, CDR3 protein, CDR3 DNA. A D gene is named only where the DNA matches it firmly. Only part of the rows carry a size: once, few, many, or a class if the clone is expanded.

15	TRBV12-3/TRBV12-4	TRBD2	TRBJ2-7	-	CASLGGSGDSYEQYF	TGTGCCAGCCTCGGAGGTAGCGGGGACTCCTACGAGCAGTACTTC
17	TRBV7-6	TRBD1	TRBJ2-1	-	CASSLKAGTANYNEQFF	TGTGCCAGCAGCTTAAAAGCCGGGACAGCTAACTACAATGAGCAGTTCTTC
13	TRBV5-6	-	TRBJ1-2	many	CASSLPANYGYTF	TGTGCCAGCAGCTTACCCGCTAACTATGGCTACACCTTC
16	TRBV20-1	TRBD2	TRBJ2-5	-	CGARGTSGSLQETQYF	TGCGGTGCTAGAGGGACTAGCGGGAGCTTGCAAGAGACCCAGTACTTC
12	TRBV7-2	-	TRBJ2-1	-	CASSPGLRSQFF	TGTGCCAGCAGCCCAGGGTTACGCTCGCAGTTCTTC
14	TRBV20-1	-	TRBJ2-2	-	CSASLSGNTGELFF	TGCAGTGCTAGTCTATCGGGAAACACCGGGGAGCTGTTTTTT
14	TRBV28	-	TRBJ2-5	-	CASSYNEVQETQYF	TGTGCCAGCAGTTACAATGAAGTTCAAGAGACCCAGTACTTC
15	TRBV7-2	-	TRBJ2-7	-	CASSVQSPKIYEQYF	TGTGCCAGCAGCGTCCAGTCCCCAAAAATCTACGAGCAGTACTTC
15	TRBV6-1	TRBD1	TRBJ2-7	-	CASRTGQGLSYEQYF	TGTGCCAGCAGGACGGGACAGGGGCTCTCCTACGAGCAGTACTTC
15	TRBV28	-	TRBJ1-6	-	CASSSPRTPNSPLHF	TGTGCCAGCAGTTCCCCCCGAACCCCTAATTCACCCCTCCACTTT
14	TRBV4-3	TRBD2	TRBJ2-7	few	CASSQDKTSGEQYF	TGCGCCAGCAGCCAAGATAAGACTAGCGGCGAGCAGTACTTC
14	TRBV5-1	-	TRBJ2-3	few	CASSLWGRTDTQYF	TGCGCCAGCAGCTTGTGGGGTAGGACAGATACGCAGTATTTT
14	TRBV5-1	-	TRBJ1-3	few	CASSSDPTGNTIYF	TGCGCCAGCAGCTCGGACCCTACCGGAAACACCATATATTTT
14	TRBV12-3/TRBV12-4	TRBD1	TRBJ2-5	many	CASSPQGPMKTQYF	TGTGCCAGCAGCCCACAGGGGCCCATGAAGACCCAGTACTTC
16	TRBV27	TRBD2	TRBJ2-7	-	CASSFLAGGVSYEQYF	TGTGCCAGCAGTTTTTTAGCGGGAGGCGTTTCCTACGAGCAGTACTTC
14	TRBV6-1	TRBD1	TRBJ2-1	-	CASSSRDRGRVWFF	TGTGCCAGCAGTAGCCGGGACAGAGGGCGTGTCTGGTTCTTC
16	TRBV7-9	TRBD2	TRBJ2-1	-	CASSPPGLGPFDEQFF	TGTGCCAGCAGCCCCCCGGGACTAGGCCCTTTCGATGAGCAGTTCTTC
14	TRBV12-3/TRBV12-4	-	TRBJ1-1	-	CASSPIRGRAEAFF	TGTGCCAGCAGTCCCATACGAGGGCGAGCTGAAGCTTTCTTT
15	TRBV3-1	-	TRBJ1-3	few	CASSRLGPSGNTIYF	TGTGCCAGCAGCCGACTTGGACCCTCTGGAAACACCATATATTTT
15	TRBV20-1	-	TRBJ2-1	-	CSAPVPGMRRNEQFF	TGCAGTGCTCCTGTCCCCGGTATGCGACGCAATGAGCAGTTCTTC
15	TRBV7-6	TRBD1	TRBJ1-1	-	CASSMRQGVNTEAFF	TGTGCCAGCAGCATGAGACAGGGAGTGAATACTGAAGCTTTCTTT
15	TRBV7-8	-	TRBJ1-2	-	CASSAYLTVNYGYTF	TGTGCCAGCAGCGCTTACCTAACTGTTAACTATGGCTACACCTTC
14	TRBV20-1	TRBD2	TRBJ2-7	few	CSATGLADVYEQYF	TGCAGTGCGACGGGACTAGCGGATGTCTACGAGCAGTACTTC
13	TRBV14	TRBD2	TRBJ2-7	-	CASGGLAGFEQYF	TGTGCCAGCGGAGGACTAGCGGGTTTCGAGCAGTACTTC
15	TRBV11-2	-	TRBJ2-7	many	CASSPGSAGTYEQYF	TGTGCCAGCAGCCCGGGGTCGGCGGGGACCTACGAGCAGTACTTC
18	TRBV11-2	-	TRBJ2-7	few	CASSLYGQNSRIAYEQYF	TGTGCCAGCAGCCTATACGGACAAAACTCCCGTATTGCCTACGAGCAGTACTTC
13	TRBV20-1	-	TRBJ2-7	-	CSARSARYYEQYF	TGCAGTGCTAGATCCGCCAGGTACTACGAGCAGTACTTC
12	TRBV11-2	-	TRBJ2-3	few	CASSFARDTQYF	TGTGCCAGCAGCTTCGCTAGAGATACGCAGTATTTT
14	TRBV28	TRBD1	TRBJ1-5	-	CAIPGTGSNQPQHF	TGTGCCATCCCCGGGACAGGGAGTAATCAGCCCCAGCATTTT
15	TRBV4-2	-	TRBJ2-4	few	CASSQVTAAKNIQYF	TGTGCCAGCAGCCAAGTAACGGCCGCCAAAAACATTCAGTACTTC
15	TRBV7-9	-	TRBJ1-6	few	CASSLAESYNSPLHF	TGTGCCAGCAGCTTAGCAGAATCCTATAATTCACCCCTCCACTTT
14	TRBV5-6	-	TRBJ1-2	many	CASSWWTVAYGYTF	TGTGCCAGCAGCTGGTGGACAGTAGCCTATGGCTACACCTTC
16	TRBV24-1	TRBD2	TRBJ2-3	-	CATSAKRGRAPDTQYF	TGTGCCACCAGTGCCAAGAGAGGGAGGGCCCCAGATACGCAGTATTTT